This T cell receptor beta chain was identified in a study of human T cells and chemical hapten exposure. Study at large: Small differences in pooled library volume mainly drove the variation in TCR yields per sample. The study, taken as a whole, reports: Sensitization with DPC brought no change to TCRs above 1 in 1000 in frequency.

CDR1 is MNHNS and CDR2 is SASEGT in the germline V gene. CDR3 size: 15 residues. V shed 6 bases, J shed 3 bases, and the junction held 5 bases outside the gene matches. The starting material, unfractionated whole blood, was used for total RNA extraction. There are a few counts of this clonotype. Its target is not known. The library put unique molecular identifiers onto individual cDNA molecules. The authors' processing: Sampled TCR counts reached a median of roughly 90,000 per sample, with values ranging from roughly 20,000 to 700,000. Each CDR3 protein gets one entry after TCRdb re-called the 5' RACE reads with MiXCR. TCRdb's processing, not the authors' own work, is the source of the V and J calls. The sample holds about 81,000 distinct CDR3 sequences, roughly 8% seen once.

The TCR sequence derives from a male donor in good health. The chain links TRBV6-1 to TRBJ1-5; 10 positions match TRBD1. The CDR3 region is CASRTGTGVNQPQHF. The CDR3 DNA sequence: TGTGCCAGCAGAACCGGGACAGGGGTCAATCAGCCCCAGCATTTT.